Following are 5 T cell receptor beta chains from one sample sequenced in a study of shared clonotypes between healthy human individuals. Method: immunoSEQ multiplex PCR; TCRdb's copy keeps in-frame clones and lacks some. Of about 300,000 clones listed, over 65% are singletons. Material for sequencing was memory CD4+ T cells sorted from blood. The subset: CD45RA-negative fraction. The receptors were sampled from a man aged 25-40 years in good health.

The chain couples TRBV5-1 to TRBJ2-1; 8 bases line up with TRBD1. Germline V lookup: CDR1 SGHRS, CDR2 YFSETQ. The CDR3 is made up of 18 amino acids. V shed 3 bases and J 2 bases; nucleotides not matched to a gene: 13. The CDR3 DNA follows: TGCGCCAGCAGCTCGGGACAGGCGGCCCTTATTACCTACAATGAGCAGTTCTTC. Translating gives CASSSGQAALITYNEQFF.

This clone was detected a few times. The chain carries TRBV11-2 and TRBJ1-2; unclear D gene. V was pared by 2 bases and J by 6 bases, with 10 bases between. Germline loops: CDR1 SGHAT, CDR2 FQNNGV. This CDR3 contains 13 residues. DNA for the CDR3: TGTGCCAGCAGCTTAACAGTTCAGAATGGCTACACCTTC. This codes for CASSLTVQNGYTF.

This clone was found many times. This chain connects TRBV7-9 to TRBJ1-4; no definite D call. Germline values: CDR1 SEHNR, CDR2 FQNEAQ (reference sequence). Trimming removed 5 bases at V and 16 bases at J, with 17 bases between. The CDR3 is 12 residues long. The CDR3 bases are TGTGCCAGCAGCACTAGGGCGCAGGCACCGTTTTTT. It encodes CASSTRAQAPFF. The entire variable domain, with the rest obtained from reference TRBV7-9 and TRBJ1-4, is as follows: DTGVSQNPRHKITKRGQNVTFRCDPISEHNRLYWYRQTLGQGPEFLTYFQNEAQLEKSRLLSDRFSAERPKGSFSTLEIQRTEQGDSAMYLCASSTRAQAPFFGSGTQLSVL.

The V and J genes are TRBV6-1 and TRBJ2-7; TRBD1 is a possible D gene (5 bases). CDR3 size: 12 residues. V was trimmed by 8 bases and J by 6 bases, leaving 14 bases between them. CDR1 is MNHNS and CDR2 is SASEGT in the germline V gene. The CDR3 loop is CASDSGAVEQYF. DNA for the CDR3: TGTGCCAGCGACAGTGGTGCTGTCGAGCAGTACTTC.

This clone was counted a few times. This chain links TRBV4-3 with TRBJ2-1, with 10 bases matching TRBD2. The V segment lost 2 bases and the J segment 9 bases; nucleotides outside the gene matches: 10. The length of the CDR3 is 16 residues. CDR1 and CDR2 (germline): LGHNA, YSLEER. The CDR3 sequence: CASSQRGASGSGEQFF. The CDR3 DNA reads TGCGCCAGCAGCCAAAGGGGGGCTAGCGGGAGCGGTGAGCAGTTCTTC.